This T cell receptor (beta chain) was identified during a study of molecular identifiers for immune sequencing clone quantification. General study points: Clonotypes surpassing 20 RNA copies contained over 97% of effector molecules, versus under 1% in naive cells.

As concerns this clonotype: What it binds is not known.

Naive CD8 T cells, phenotype CD8+CD4-CCR7+CD45RA+, were sorted. Each CDR3 protein is one row after TCRdb ran MiXCR on the PCR reads. The table lists about 330,000 distinct CDR3 sequences, about 23% of them singletons, with around 0.74% in the top ten. The germline gives CDR1 LNHDA, CDR2 SQIVND (reference sequence). The CDR3 is 15 residues long. Deletions cut 1 base from V and 0 bases from J, with 4 bases between. This rearrangement joins TRBV19 to TRBJ2-6; D is uncertain. This TCR was sampled from a human donor in good health. Some libraries in this study had Jurkat cell RNA spiked in. Source material: naive CD8+ T cells from blood, with Jurkat cell RNA spiked in. Subset of the sample: FACS-sorted CD8+CD4-CCR7+CD45RA+ naive T cells. The CDR3 DNA is TGTGCCAGTAGTATAGCCTCCTCTGGGGCCAACGTCCTGACTTTC. Encoded protein: CASSIASSGANVLTF.